This section outlines one TCR beta chain sequence together with its context. The entry originates in a study of T cell responses to AZD1222 COVID-19 vaccine. This table comes from immunoSEQ multiplex PCR, and its TCRdb copy is limited to in-frame clones, with some not included. Of 150,000 to 200,000 clones listed, over 80% are singletons. The CDR3 length is 13 residues. The germline CDR1 and CDR2 sequences are SGHTA and FQGNSA. Between the trimmed V and J ends, which lost 5 bases and 4 bases, there was a span of 11 bases. The clonotype was recovered from an adult who received the MenACWY meningococcal vaccine as a control. The chain recombines TRBV7-2 with TRBJ1-2; no clear D gene. The sample here was peripheral blood, taken 28 days after the second dose of the MenACWY control vaccine. The CDR3 is CASSPTNSYGYTF. In nucleotides, the CDR3 is TGTGCCAGCAGCCCCACCAATAGCTATGGCTACACCTTC.